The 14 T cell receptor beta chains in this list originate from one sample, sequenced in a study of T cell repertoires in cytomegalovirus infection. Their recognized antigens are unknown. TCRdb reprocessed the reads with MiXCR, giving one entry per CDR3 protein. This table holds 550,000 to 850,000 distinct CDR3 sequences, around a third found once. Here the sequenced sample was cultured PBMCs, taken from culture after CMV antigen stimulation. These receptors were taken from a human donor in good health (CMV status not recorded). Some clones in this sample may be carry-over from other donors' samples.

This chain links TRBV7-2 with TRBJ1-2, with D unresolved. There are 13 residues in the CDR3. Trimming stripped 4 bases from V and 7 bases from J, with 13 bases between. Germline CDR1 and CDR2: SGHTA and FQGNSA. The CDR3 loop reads CASSSLRESGYTF. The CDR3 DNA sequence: TGTGCCAGCAGCTCCCTACGGGAGAGTGGCTACACCTTC.

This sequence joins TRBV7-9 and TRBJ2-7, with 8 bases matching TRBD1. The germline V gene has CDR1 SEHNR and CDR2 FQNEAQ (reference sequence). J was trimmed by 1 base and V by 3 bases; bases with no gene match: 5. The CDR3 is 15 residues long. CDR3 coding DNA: TGTGCCAGCAGCTTGGACAGGGAAGGATCCTACGAGCAGTACTTC. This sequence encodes CASSLDREGSYEQYF.

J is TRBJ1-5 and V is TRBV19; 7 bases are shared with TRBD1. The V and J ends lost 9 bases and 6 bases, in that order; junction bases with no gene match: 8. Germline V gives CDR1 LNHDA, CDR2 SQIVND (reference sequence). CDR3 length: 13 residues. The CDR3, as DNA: TGTGCCAGCCGTGACAGGGCCGGTCAGCCCCAGCATTTT. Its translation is CASRDRAGQPQHF.

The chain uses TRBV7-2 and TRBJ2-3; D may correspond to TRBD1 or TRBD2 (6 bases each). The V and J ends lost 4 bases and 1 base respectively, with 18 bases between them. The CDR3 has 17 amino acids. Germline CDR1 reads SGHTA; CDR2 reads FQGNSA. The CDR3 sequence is CASSSRLRGDRTDTQYF. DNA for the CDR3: TGTGCCAGCAGCTCCCGGCTGAGGGGGGACCGCACAGATACGCAGTATTTT.

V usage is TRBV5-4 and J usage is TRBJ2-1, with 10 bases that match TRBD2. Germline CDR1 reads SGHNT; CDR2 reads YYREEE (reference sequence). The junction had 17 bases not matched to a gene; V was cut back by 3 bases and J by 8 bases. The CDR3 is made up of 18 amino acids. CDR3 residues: CASSSTPPRTSGFYEQFF. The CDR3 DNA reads TGTGCCAGCAGCTCGACGCCCCCCCGGACTAGCGGTTTCTATGAGCAGTTCTTC.

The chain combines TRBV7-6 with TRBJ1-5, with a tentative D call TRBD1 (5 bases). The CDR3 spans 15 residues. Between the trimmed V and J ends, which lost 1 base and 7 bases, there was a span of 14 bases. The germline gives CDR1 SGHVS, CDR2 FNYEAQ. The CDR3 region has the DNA TGTGCCAGCAGCTTAGTTCTATTGGGGGACCAGCCCCAGCATTTT. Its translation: CASSLVLLGDQPQHF.

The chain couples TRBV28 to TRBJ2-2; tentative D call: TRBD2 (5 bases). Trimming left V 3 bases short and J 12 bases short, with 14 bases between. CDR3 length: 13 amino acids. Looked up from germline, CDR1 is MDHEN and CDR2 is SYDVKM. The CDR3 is CASSFFDTGKLFF. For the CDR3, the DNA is TGTGCCAGCAGTTTCTTCGATACGGGGAAGCTGTTTTTT.

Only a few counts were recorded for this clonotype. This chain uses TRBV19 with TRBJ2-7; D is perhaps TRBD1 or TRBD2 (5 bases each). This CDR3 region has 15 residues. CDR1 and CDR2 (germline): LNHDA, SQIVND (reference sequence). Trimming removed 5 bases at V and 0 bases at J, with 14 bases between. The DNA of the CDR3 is TGTGCCAGTAGTCCGGGACCCAGAAGCTCCTACGAGCAGTACTTC. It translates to CASSPGPRSSYEQYF.

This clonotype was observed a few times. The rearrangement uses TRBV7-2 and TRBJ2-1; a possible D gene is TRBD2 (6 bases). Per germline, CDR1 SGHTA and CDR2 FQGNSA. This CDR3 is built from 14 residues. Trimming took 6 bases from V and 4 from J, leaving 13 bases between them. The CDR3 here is CASSHDGSYNEQFF. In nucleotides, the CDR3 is TGTGCCAGCAGTCATGACGGGAGTTACAATGAGCAGTTCTTC.

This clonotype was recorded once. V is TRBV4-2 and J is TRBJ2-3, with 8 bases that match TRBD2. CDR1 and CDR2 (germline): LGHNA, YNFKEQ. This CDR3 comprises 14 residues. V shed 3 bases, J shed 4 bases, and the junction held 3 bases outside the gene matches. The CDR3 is CASSQRGVPDTQYF. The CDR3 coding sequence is TGTGCCAGCAGCCAGCGGGGGGTCCCAGATACGCAGTATTTT.

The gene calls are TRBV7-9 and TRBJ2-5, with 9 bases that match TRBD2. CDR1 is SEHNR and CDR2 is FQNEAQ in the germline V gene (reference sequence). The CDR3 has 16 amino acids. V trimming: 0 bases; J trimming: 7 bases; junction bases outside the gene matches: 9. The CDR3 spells CASSLAAGGGRRTQYF. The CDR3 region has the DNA TGTGCCAGCAGCTTAGCGGCGGGAGGGGGTCGGCGGACCCAGTACTTC. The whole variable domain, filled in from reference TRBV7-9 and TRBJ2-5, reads DTGVSQNPRHKITKRGQNVTFRCDPISEHNRLYWYRQTLGQGPEFLTYFQNEAQLEKSRLLSDRFSAERPKGSFSTLEIQRTEQGDSAMYLCASSLAAGGGRRTQYFGPGTRLLVL.

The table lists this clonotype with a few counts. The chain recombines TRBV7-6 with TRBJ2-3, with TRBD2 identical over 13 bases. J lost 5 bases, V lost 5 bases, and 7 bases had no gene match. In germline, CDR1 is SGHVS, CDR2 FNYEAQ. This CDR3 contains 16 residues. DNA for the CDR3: TGTGCCAGCAGCCAAGGACTAGCGGGAGAAATAGATACGCAGTATTTT. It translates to CASSQGLAGEIDTQYF.

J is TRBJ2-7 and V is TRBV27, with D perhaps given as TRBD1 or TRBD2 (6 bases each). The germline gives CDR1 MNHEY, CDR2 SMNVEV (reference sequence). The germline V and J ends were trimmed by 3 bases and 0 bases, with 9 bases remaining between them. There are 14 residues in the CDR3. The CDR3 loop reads CASSFGGHSYEQYF. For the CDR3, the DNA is TGTGCCAGCAGTTTCGGGGGACACTCCTACGAGCAGTACTTC.

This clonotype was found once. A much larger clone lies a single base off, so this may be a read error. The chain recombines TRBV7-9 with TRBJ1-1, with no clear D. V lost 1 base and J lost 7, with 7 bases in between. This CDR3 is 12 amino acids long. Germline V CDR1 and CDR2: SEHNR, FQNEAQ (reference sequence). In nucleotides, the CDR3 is TGTGCCAGCAGCTTAGGGGCCAATGAAGCTTTCTTT. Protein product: CASSLGANEAFF.